The 10 T cell receptor beta chains below were found in one sample sequenced in a study of T cells in Graves' hyperthyroidism and ophthalmopathy (dated by TCRdb to about 2019). To prepare the library, multiplex PCR was applied. These reads were obtained on an Illumina HiSeq 2000. Amplification of TCR beta CDR3 regions was carried out from RNA transcripts. A first-round RT-PCR of the TCR CDR3 used the HTBI primer set with the Qiagen OneStep RT-PCR kit. The public sequencing data were trimmed at Q25 with fastp and processed into clonotypes with MiXCR by TCRdb, which kept only in-frame beta chains. Entries that share a CDR3 protein sequence are merged under the most common genes and DNA. This sample has about 420,000 distinct CDR3 sequences in its table, and roughly 13% of those were observed once. The ten top clones hold less than 6.5% of the sample. Sequenced: blood. The receptors derive from a woman aged 18 to 35 with Graves' hyperthyroidism.

This clonotype has ten or more counts. The rearrangement links TRBV28 to TRBJ2-3; perhaps TRBD1 as D (6 bases). In germline, CDR1 is MDHEN, CDR2 SYDVKM. Trimming shortened V by 3 bases and J by 3 bases, and 13 bases separated the two germline ends. This CDR3 has 15 amino acids. The CDR3 nucleotides read TGTGCCAGCAGTTTCCCCACACAGGGAACAGATACGCAGTATTTT. As protein: CASSFPTQGTDTQYF.

This chain uses TRBV5-6 with TRBJ2-1; perhaps TRBD1 as D (6 bases). Germline-derived CDR1 and CDR2 are SGHDT and YYEEEE. The CDR3 runs to 12 residues. V lost 0 bases and J 15 bases, leaving 13 bases between the germline ends. CDR3 sequence reads: CASSLGGQKRFF. The CDR3 bases are TGTGCCAGCAGCTTGGGGGGACAAAAGCGGTTCTTC. Looking up the rest from reference TRBV5-6 and TRBJ2-1 gives the full variable domain: DAGVTQSPTHLIKTRGQQVTLRCSPKSGHDTVSWYQQALGQGPQFIFQYYEEEERQRGNFPDRFSGHQFPNYSSELNVNALLLGDSALYLCASSLGGQKRFFGPGTRLTVL.

The chain recombines TRBV5-4 with TRBJ2-7, with D perhaps assigned TRBD1 or TRBD2 (5 bases each). In germline, CDR1 is SGHNT, CDR2 YYREEE (reference sequence). Trimming removed 3 bases from V and 2 bases from J, with 9 bases in between. The length of the CDR3 is 13 residues. CDR3 in amino acids: CASSSGRTYEQYF. DNA of the CDR3: TGTGCCAGCAGCTCAGGGAGAACCTACGAGCAGTACTTC. Variable domain in full (rest from reference TRBV5-4 and TRBJ2-7): ETGVTQSPTHLIKTRGQQVTLRCSSQSGHNTVSWYQQALGQGPQFIFQYYREEENGRGNFPPRFSGLQFPNYSSELNVNALELDDSALYLCASSSGRTYEQYFGPGTRLTVT.

The J gene is TRBJ2-7, the V gene TRBV6-1; tentatively, D is TRBD1 (6 bases). The CDR3 covers 15 residues. Germline-derived CDR1 and CDR2 are MNHNS and SASEGT. Trimming stripped 6 bases from V and 2 bases from J, with 17 bases between. CDR3 sequence (DNA): TGTGCCAGCAGACCGGAGACAGGCCGAGCCTACGAGCAGTACTTC. As protein: CASRPETGRAYEQYF.

This clonotype was counted ten times or more. This sequence joins TRBV7-3 and TRBJ2-1, with D perhaps matching TRBD1 (5 bases). The germline gives CDR1 SGHTA, CDR2 FQGTGA. The CDR3 totals 17 residues. The V and J ends lost 1 base and 3 bases respectively, with 16 bases between them. The CDR3 spells CASSLSGRTTLYNEQFF. CDR3 sequence (DNA): TGTGCCAGCAGCTTAAGCGGAAGGACAACCCTCTACAATGAGCAGTTCTTC. Complete variable domain (other parts from reference TRBV7-3 and TRBJ2-1): GAGVSQTPSNKVTEKGKYVELRCDPISGHTALYWYRQSLGQGPEFLIYFQGTGAADDSGLPNDRFFAVRPEGSVSTLKIQRTERGDSAVYLCASSLSGRTTLYNEQFFGPGTRLTVL.

The table lists this clonotype with many counts. This sequence joins TRBV3-1 and TRBJ2-5; 7 bases match TRBD2. CDR3 length: 15 residues. CDR1 is LGHDT and CDR2 is YNNKEL in the germline V gene (reference sequence). The ends lost 4 bases at V and 2 bases at J; junction bases unmatched: 7. The CDR3 spells CASSRHGTTQETQYF. CDR3 coding DNA: TGTGCCAGCAGCCGCCACGGGACTACTCAAGAGACCCAGTACTTC.

This clonotype was recorded many times. This chain links TRBV6-2 or TRBV6-3 with TRBJ2-7; tentatively, D is TRBD1 (8 bases). Deletions cut 8 bases from V and 1 base from J, with 18 bases between. This CDR3 spans 15 amino acids. Germline V lookup: CDR1 MNHEY, CDR2 SVGEGT. The CDR3 reads CASSGGGSRSYEQYF. The CDR3 bases are TGTGCCAGCTCAGGGGGCGGGAGTAGATCCTACGAGCAGTACTTC.

This clonotype was detected only a few times. The V gene is TRBV4-2, the J gene TRBJ1-1; D not certain. The ends were cut back, 0 bases at V and 0 bases at J, with 8 bases in the middle. CDR1 and CDR2 from the germline V gene are LGHNA and YNFKEQ. This CDR3 comprises 15 residues. This CDR3 reads CASSQDAELNTEAFF. DNA of the CDR3: TGTGCCAGCAGCCAAGACGCAGAACTGAACACTGAAGCTTTCTTT.

The chain combines TRBV6-1 with TRBJ2-2, with a weak D call TRBD1 (6 bases). Germline V gives CDR1 MNHNS, CDR2 SASEGT. V was cut by 3 bases and J by 4 bases, with 18 bases left in between. The CDR3 covers 17 residues. CDR3 protein: CASSEWVDSDLTGELFF. The CDR3 nucleotides read TGTGCCAGCAGTGAGTGGGTGGACAGTGATCTCACCGGGGAGCTGTTTTTT.

V is TRBV27 and J is TRBJ2-7, with 10 positions matching TRBD2. Losses at the gene ends were 1 base for V and 5 bases for J; bases not matched to a gene: 5. Germline-derived CDR1 and CDR2 are MNHEY and SMNVEV (reference sequence). The CDR3 consists of 15 residues. In nucleotides, the CDR3 is TGTGCCAGCAGTTTATACCTAGCGGGAGTTCACGAGCAGTACTTC. Protein: CASSLYLAGVHEQYF.